The 15 T cell receptor beta chains presented below share a single source sample, sequenced in a study of early T cells in non-severe SARS-CoV-2 infection. From the 5' RACE reads, TCRdb called clonotypes with MiXCR, one entry per CDR3 protein. Of some 70,000 distinct CDR3 sequences listed, roughly 9% are singletons. Source material: whole blood. The receptors derive from an adult who was a healthcare worker with PCR-confirmed SARS-CoV-2 infection or an uninfected control (not recorded which).

J is TRBJ2-7 and V is TRBV3-1; D might be TRBD2 (6 bases). Germline V gene lookup returns CDR1 LGHDT and CDR2 YNNKEL (reference sequence). This CDR3 has 16 amino acids. V lost 0 bases to trimming and J lost 3 bases, with 15 bases between them. The CDR3 sequence: CASSQDQGGGDYEQYF. CDR3 bases: TGTGCCAGCAGCCAAGATCAAGGCGGAGGGGACTACGAGCAGTACTTC.

This chain joins TRBV5-1 and TRBJ2-5, with D possibly TRBD2 on 6 matching bases. CDR1 and CDR2 from the germline V gene are SGHRS and YFSETQ. The CDR3 runs to 14 residues. V dropped 0 bases and J dropped 5 bases, with 11 bases sitting between them. The CDR3: CASSLVQGGETQYF. In DNA form, the CDR3 reads TGCGCCAGCAGCTTGGTTCAGGGAGGCGAGACCCAGTACTTC.

This clonotype was detected ten times or more. The rearrangement uses TRBV6-1 and TRBJ2-1; D tentatively fits TRBD1 or TRBD2 (5 bases each). CDR3 length: 16 amino acids. CDR1 MNHNS and CDR2 SASEGT come from the germline V gene. With 8 bases removed from V and 8 bases from J, the gap between germline ends came to 25 bases. The CDR3 here is CASGVRARGLTDEQFF. The DNA for the CDR3 is TGTGCCAGCGGGGTACGCGCGAGGGGCCTTACAGATGAGCAGTTCTTC.

This clonotype has at least ten counts. This chain connects TRBV5-1 to TRBJ2-1; 7 bases map to TRBD2. The CDR3 has 15 residues. Germline-derived CDR1 and CDR2 are SGHRS and YFSETQ. V shed 6 bases and J 5 bases; nucleotides not matched to a gene: 11. The CDR3 DNA follows: TGCGCCAGCATTACAGGAGCGGGGAACAACAATGAGCAGTTCTTC. Amino acid sequence: CASITGAGNNNEQFF.

This clonotype showed up just a few times. The rearrangement links TRBV5-1 to TRBJ2-5; the D gene is possibly TRBD1 (6 bases). Per germline, CDR1 SGHRS and CDR2 YFSETQ. The CDR3 covers 14 residues. Trimming pared 4 bases from V and 2 bases from J, leaving 12 bases between. The CDR3, as DNA: TGCGCCAGCAGCCTAACAGGGCTTCAAGAGACCCAGTACTTC. The encoded protein is CASSLTGLQETQYF.

This clonotype showed up many times. The chain carries TRBV3-1 and TRBJ1-1, with unresolved D. Trimming removed 1 base from V and 2 bases from J, with 11 bases in between. Germline CDR1 and CDR2: LGHDT and YNNKEL (reference sequence). The CDR3 has 15 amino acids. The CDR3 bases are TGTGCCAGCAGCCAAGTCTCGGGAATCAACACTGAAGCTTTCTTT. Translation: CASSQVSGINTEAFF.

In this sample, this clonotype turned up a few times. The rearrangement joins TRBV2 to TRBJ2-2; TRBD1 matches at 8 bases. With 6 bases clipped from V and 4 bases from J, the junction kept 7 bases outside the gene matches. The CDR3 sequence is 15 residues long. Germline CDR1 SNHLY, CDR2 FYNNEI. The chain's CDR3 is CASRMDRAGTGELFF. CDR3 in DNA: TGTGCCAGCAGGATGGACAGGGCTGGCACCGGGGAGCTGTTTTTT.

The genes are TRBV19 and TRBJ2-2; the match to TRBD2 covers 8 bases. Germline trimming cut 4 bases from V and 0 bases from J; bases unmatched to any gene: 10. Germline V gives CDR1 LNHDA, CDR2 SQIVND (reference sequence). The CDR3 consists of 18 residues. CDR3 nucleotide sequence: TGTGCCAGTAGTACCCCGGTCGGGAGGGGATCGAACACCGGGGAGCTGTTTTTT. It codes for CASSTPVGRGSNTGELFF. Complete variable domain (other parts from reference TRBV19 and TRBJ2-2): DGGITQSPKYLFRKEGQNVTLSCEQNLNHDAMYWYRQDPGQGLRLIYYSQIVNDFQKGDIAEGYSVSREKKESFPLTVTSAQKNPTAFYLCASSTPVGRGSNTGELFFGEGSRLTVL.

Comment on this clonotype: A clone one base away is much larger, so this may be a read error. The J gene is TRBJ1-1, the V gene TRBV29-1; the D gene is possibly TRBD1 (5 bases). The CDR3 consists of 14 residues. Germline values: CDR1 SQVTM, CDR2 ANQGSEA. The CDR3 protein is CSGEPSQGTTEAFF. Written as DNA, the CDR3 is TGCAGCGGTGAACCCTCCCAGGGAACAACTGAAGCTTTCTTT.

This clonotype was detected many times. CDR3 residues: CASSPGRGGHGMNTEAFF. As DNA, the CDR3 is TGTGCCAGCTCACCAGGGAGAGGGGGTCATGGGATGAACACTGAAGCTTTCTTT. V usage is TRBV18 and J usage is TRBJ1-1; maybe TRBD1 (6 bases). This CDR3 region has 18 residues. Germline values: CDR1 KGHSH, CDR2 LQKENI. V dropped 2 bases and J dropped 0 bases, with 19 bases sitting between them.

The rearrangement joins TRBV7-8 to TRBJ2-1, with D unclear. Looked up from germline, CDR1 is SGHVS and CDR2 is FQNEAQ. V lost 1 base and J lost 2, with 15 bases in between. The CDR3 is made up of 17 amino acids. In nucleotides, the CDR3 is TGTGCCAGCAGCTTAGATTCTAGGGCTAGTGCCTACAATGAGCAGTTCTTC. This codes for CASSLDSRASAYNEQFF.

This clonotype was observed many times. The V and J genes are TRBV20-1 and TRBJ1-4; D is uncertain. The germline gives CDR1 DFQATT, CDR2 SNEGSKA (reference sequence). V gave up 5 bases and J gave up 8 bases, with 15 bases separating them. This CDR3 comprises 13 residues. CDR3 DNA sequence: TGCAGTGCTCAGCCCATCCCAGGAGAAAAACTGTTTTTT. It is translated as CSAQPIPGEKLFF.

By sample share, this clonotype is medium-sized. The V call is TRBV6-7, the J call TRBJ2-3; perhaps TRBD1 as D (5 bases). TRBV6-7 is noted as an ORF with a role that remains uncertain. V was trimmed by 7 bases and J by 1 base, leaving 18 bases between them. The CDR3 extends over 16 amino acids. CDR3 amino acids: CASKLPGNPCTDTQYF. The CDR3 DNA is TGTGCCAGCAAGCTCCCAGGGAACCCTTGCACAGATACGCAGTATTTT.

This clonotype was seen only a few times. The J gene is TRBJ1-1, the V gene TRBV18; 10 bases agree with TRBD1. The CDR3 length is 15 residues. Germline trimming cut 4 bases from V and 4 bases from J; bases unmatched to any gene: 6. CDR1 and CDR2 from the germline V gene are KGHSH and LQKENI. CDR3 bases: TGTGCCAGCTCACTAGAGACAGGGGGCATCACTGAAGCTTTCTTT. This translates into CASSLETGGITEAFF.

This clonotype has ten or more counts. CDR3 region: CASSLISAARTDTQYF. The CDR3 region has the DNA TGTGCCAGCAGCTTGATATCTGCGGCCCGCACAGATACGCAGTATTTT. This chain links TRBV5-4 with TRBJ2-3; no clear D gene. The CDR3 is 16 amino acids. Deletions cut 1 base from V and 1 base from J, with 13 bases between. Germline values: CDR1 SGHNT, CDR2 YYREEE (reference sequence).